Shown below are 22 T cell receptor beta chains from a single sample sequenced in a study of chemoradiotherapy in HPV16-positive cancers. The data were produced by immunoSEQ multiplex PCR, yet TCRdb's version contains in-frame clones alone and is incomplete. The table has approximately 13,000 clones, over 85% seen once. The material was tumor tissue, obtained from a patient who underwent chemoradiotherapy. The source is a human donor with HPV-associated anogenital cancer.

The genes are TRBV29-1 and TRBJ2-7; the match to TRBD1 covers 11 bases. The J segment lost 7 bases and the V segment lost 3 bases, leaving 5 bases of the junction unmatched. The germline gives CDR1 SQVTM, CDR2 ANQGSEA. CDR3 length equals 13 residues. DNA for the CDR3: TGCAGCGTTGAGGGACAGGGGGACGGGGAGCAGTACTTC. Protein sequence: CSVEGQGDGEQYF.

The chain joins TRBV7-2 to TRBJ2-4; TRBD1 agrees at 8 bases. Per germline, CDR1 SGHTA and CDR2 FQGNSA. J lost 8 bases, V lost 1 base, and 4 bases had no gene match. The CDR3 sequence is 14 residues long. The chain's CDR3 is CASSLVVQGDIQYF. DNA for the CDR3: TGTGCCAGCAGCTTAGTGGTACAGGGGGACATTCAGTACTTC.

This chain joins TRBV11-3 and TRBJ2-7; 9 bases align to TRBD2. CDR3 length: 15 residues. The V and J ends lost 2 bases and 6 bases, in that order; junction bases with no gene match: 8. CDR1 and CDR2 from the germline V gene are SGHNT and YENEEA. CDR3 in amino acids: CASSLFGTSLGEQYF. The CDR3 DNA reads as TGTGCCAGCAGCTTATTTGGGACTAGCCTCGGCGAGCAGTACTTC.

CDR3 sequence reads: CASSLNRVGYNEQFF. The CDR3 DNA reads as TGTGCCAGCAGTCTTAACAGGGTAGGGTACAATGAGCAGTTCTTC. V gene TRBV2 combines with J gene TRBJ2-1; weak D call: TRBD1 (6 bases). V lost 5 bases and J 4 bases, leaving 15 bases between the germline ends. Germline CDR1 reads SNHLY; CDR2 reads FYNNEI. This CDR3 contains 15 residues.

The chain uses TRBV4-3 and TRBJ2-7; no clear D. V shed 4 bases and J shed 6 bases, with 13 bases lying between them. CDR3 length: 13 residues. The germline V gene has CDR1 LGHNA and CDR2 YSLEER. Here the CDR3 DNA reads TGCGCCAGCAGCCGAAGGGTGGTTGGCGAGCAGTACTTC. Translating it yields CASSRRVVGEQYF.

This CDR3 is CAWSVSWEQYF. The CDR3 DNA follows: TGTGCCTGGAGTGTTTCGTGGGAGCAGTACTTC. V usage is TRBV30 and J usage is TRBJ2-7, with no clear D. The CDR3 consists of 11 residues. V gave up 0 bases and J gave up 7 bases, with 7 bases separating them. CDR1 and CDR2 (germline): GTSNPN, SVGIG (reference sequence).

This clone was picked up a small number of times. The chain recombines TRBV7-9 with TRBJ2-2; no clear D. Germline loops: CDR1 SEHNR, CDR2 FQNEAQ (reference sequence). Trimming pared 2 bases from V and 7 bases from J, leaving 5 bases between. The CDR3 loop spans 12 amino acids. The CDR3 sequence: CASSLPVGELFF. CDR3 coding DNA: TGTGCCAGCAGCTTACCGGTCGGGGAGCTGTTTTTT.

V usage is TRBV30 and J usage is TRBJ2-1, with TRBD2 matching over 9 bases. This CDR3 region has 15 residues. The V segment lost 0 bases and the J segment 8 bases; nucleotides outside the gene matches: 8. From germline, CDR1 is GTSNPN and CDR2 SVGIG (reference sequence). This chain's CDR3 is CAWSVGSGRNDEQFF. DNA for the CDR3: TGTGCCTGGAGTGTAGGGAGCGGGAGGAACGATGAGCAGTTCTTC.

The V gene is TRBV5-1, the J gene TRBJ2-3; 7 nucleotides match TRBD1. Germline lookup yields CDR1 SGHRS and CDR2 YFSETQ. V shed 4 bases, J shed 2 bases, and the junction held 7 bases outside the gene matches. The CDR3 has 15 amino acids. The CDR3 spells CASSGRDRLTDTQYF. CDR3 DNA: TGCGCCAGCAGCGGCAGGGACAGACTCACAGATACGCAGTATTTT.

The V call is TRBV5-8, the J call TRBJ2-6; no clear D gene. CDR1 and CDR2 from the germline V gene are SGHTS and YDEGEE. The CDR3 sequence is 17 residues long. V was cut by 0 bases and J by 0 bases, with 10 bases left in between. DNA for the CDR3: TGTGCCAGCAGCTTGGAGGCGTGGCACTCTGGGGCCAACGTCCTGACTTTC. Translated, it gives CASSLEAWHSGANVLTF.

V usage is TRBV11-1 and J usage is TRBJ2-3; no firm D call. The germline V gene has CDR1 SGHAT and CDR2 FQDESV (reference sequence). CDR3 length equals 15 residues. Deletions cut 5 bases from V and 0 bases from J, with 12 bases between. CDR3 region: CASSPDKVSTDTQYF. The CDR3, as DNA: TGTGCCAGCAGCCCTGACAAGGTCAGCACAGATACGCAGTATTTT.

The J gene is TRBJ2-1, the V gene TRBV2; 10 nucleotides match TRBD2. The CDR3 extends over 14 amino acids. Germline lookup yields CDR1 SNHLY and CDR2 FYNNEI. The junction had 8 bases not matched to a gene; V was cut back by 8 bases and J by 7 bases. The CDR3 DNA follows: TGTGCCAGCGGATCTAGCGGGAGTAAAAATGAGCAGTTCTTC. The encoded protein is CASGSSGSKNEQFF.

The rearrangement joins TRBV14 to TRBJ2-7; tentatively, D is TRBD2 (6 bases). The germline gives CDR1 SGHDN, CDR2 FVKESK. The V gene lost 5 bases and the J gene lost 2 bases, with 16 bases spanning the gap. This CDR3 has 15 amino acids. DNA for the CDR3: TGTGCCAGCAGCGCTGTGGGGACTTCGCCCTACGAGCAGTACTTC. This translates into CASSAVGTSPYEQYF.

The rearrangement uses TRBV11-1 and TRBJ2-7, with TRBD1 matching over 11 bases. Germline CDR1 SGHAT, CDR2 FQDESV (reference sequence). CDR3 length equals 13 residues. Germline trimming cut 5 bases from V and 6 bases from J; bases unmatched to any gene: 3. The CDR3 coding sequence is TGTGCCAGCAGCCAAGGGACAGGGGGCGAGCAGTACTTC. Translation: CASSQGTGGEQYF. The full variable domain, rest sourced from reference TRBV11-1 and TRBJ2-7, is EAEVAQSPRYKITEKSQAVAFWCDPISGHATLYWYRQILGQGPELLVQFQDESVVDDSQLPKDRFSAERLKGVDSTLKIQPAELGDSAMYLCASSQGTGGEQYFGPGTRLTVT.

CDR3 in amino acids: CASSYSTRGETEAFF. CDR3 sequence (DNA): TGTGCCAGCAGTTACTCCACCAGGGGGGAGACTGAAGCTTTCTTT. The chain couples TRBV6-5 to TRBJ1-1, with 7 bases fitting TRBD1. Germline V gives CDR1 MNHEY, CDR2 SVGAGI. This CDR3 contains 15 residues. V lost 0 bases to trimming and J lost 5 bases; unmatched junction nucleotides: 6.

The CDR3 nucleotides are TGTGCCAGCAGTTATTTATACCCCCCAAATGAGCAGTTCTTC. Translated: CASSYLYPPNEQFF. The chain combines TRBV6-6 with TRBJ2-1; D call uncertain. The ends were cut back, 3 bases at V and 7 bases at J, with 13 bases in the middle. Per the germline V gene, CDR1 is MNHNY and CDR2 is SVGAGI (reference sequence). The CDR3 loop spans 14 amino acids.

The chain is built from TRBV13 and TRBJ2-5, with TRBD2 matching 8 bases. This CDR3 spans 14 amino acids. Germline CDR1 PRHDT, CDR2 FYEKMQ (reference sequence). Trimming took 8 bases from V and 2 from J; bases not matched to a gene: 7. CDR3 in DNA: TGTGCCAGCGGTAGCGGGACCTCACAAGAGACCCAGTACTTC. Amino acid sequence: CASGSGTSQETQYF.

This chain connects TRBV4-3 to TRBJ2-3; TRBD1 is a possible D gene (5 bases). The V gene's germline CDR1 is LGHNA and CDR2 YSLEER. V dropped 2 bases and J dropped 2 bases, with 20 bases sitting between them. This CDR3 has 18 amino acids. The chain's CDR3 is CASSQQDRNPGSTDTQYF. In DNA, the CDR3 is TGCGCCAGCAGCCAACAAGATCGTAACCCAGGGTCCACAGATACGCAGTATTTT.

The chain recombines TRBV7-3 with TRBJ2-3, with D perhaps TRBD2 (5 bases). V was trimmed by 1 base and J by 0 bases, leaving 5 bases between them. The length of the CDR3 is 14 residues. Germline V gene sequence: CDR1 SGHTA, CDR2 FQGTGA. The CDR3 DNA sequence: TGTGCCAGCAGCTTAAGCGGGAGCACAGATACGCAGTATTTT. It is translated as CASSLSGSTDTQYF.

CDR3 bases: TGTGCCAGCAGCCAAGCGTTCGGTAATGGCTACACCTTC. Amino acids: CASSQAFGNGYTF. The chain combines TRBV14 with TRBJ1-2, with D uncertain. CDR3 length: 13 amino acids. V lost 1 base and J 6 bases, leaving 9 bases between the germline ends. Per the germline V gene, CDR1 is SGHDN and CDR2 is FVKESK.

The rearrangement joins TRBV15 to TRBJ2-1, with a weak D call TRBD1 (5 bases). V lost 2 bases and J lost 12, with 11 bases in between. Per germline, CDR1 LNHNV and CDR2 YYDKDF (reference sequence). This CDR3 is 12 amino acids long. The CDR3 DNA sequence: TGTGCCACCAGCAGACCGCAGGGAAGGCAGTTCTTC. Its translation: CATSRPQGRQFF.

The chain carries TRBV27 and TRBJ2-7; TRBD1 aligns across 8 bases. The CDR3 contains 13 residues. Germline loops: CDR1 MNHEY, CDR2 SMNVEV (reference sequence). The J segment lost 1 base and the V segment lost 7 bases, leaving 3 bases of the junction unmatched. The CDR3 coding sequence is TGTGCCAGCACTAGGACAGGGTCCTACGAGCAGTACTTC. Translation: CASTRTGSYEQYF.